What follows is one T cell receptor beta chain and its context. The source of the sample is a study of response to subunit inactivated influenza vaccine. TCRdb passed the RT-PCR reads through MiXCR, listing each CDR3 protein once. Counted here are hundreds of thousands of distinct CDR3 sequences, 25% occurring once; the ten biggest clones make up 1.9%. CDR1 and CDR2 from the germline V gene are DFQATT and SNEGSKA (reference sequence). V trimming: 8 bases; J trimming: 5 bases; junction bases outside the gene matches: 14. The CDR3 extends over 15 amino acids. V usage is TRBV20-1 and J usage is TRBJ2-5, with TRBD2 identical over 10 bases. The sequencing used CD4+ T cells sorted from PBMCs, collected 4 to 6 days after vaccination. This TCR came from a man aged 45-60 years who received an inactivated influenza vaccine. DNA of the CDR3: TGCAGTCCCCATGGGGGTAGCGGGAGGACGGAGACCCAGTACTTC. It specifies CSPHGGSGRTETQYF.